This record concerns one TCR beta chain sequence. Repertoires were generated with immunoSEQ multiplex PCR, while TCRdb's copy carries only in-frame clones and drops some. The repertoire includes 150,000 to 200,000 clones, 88% of them detected once, and roughly 26% sits in the top ten. The V end was cut by 4 bases, the J end by 8 bases, with 17 bases between. The CDR3 has 15 amino acids. Germline assignment: CDR1 MNHEY and CDR2 SVGAGI. The sample is drawn from a study of T cell responses to AZD1222 COVID-19 vaccine. The source was peripheral blood, collected 28 days after the second AZD1222 dose. The clonotype was recovered from an adult who received the AZD1222 COVID-19 vaccine. This chain links TRBV6-5 with TRBJ1-4; D is possibly TRBD1 (6 bases). CDR3 nucleotide sequence: TGTGCCAGCAGTTTATACAGGGCGGTGGGGGAAAAACTGTTTTTT. It specifies CASSLYRAVGEKLFF.